There are a few counts of the clone carrying this TCR beta chain. The sample belongs to a study of type 1 and type 2 diabetes patients. Genomic DNA was the PCR template. Multiplex PCR with 30 forward and 13 reverse primers amplified the TCR beta CDR3. TCRdb re-derived calls from the multiplex PCR reads in MiXCR, one entry per CDR3 protein. The sample consists of around 300,000 distinct CDR3 sequences, around 47% of them appearing once. V shed 4 bases and J shed 4 bases, with 12 bases lying between them. Germline CDR1 and CDR2: LNHDA and SQIVND (reference sequence). This CDR3 contains 14 residues. The clonotype comes from a man between 18 and 35 years old with type 2 diabetes. This chain uses TRBV19 with TRBJ2-3; D remains ambiguous. The sequencing input was peripheral blood mononuclear cells (PBMCs). The CDR3: CASSKRAIPDTQYF. The DNA of the CDR3 is TGTGCCAGTAGTAAAAGGGCGATCCCAGATACGCAGTATTTT. Full variable domain (remainder filled in from reference TRBV19 and TRBJ2-3): DGGITQSPKYLFRKEGQNVTLSCEQNLNHDAMYWYRQDPGQGLRLIYYSQIVNDFQKGDIAEGYSVSREKKESFPLTVTSAQKNPTAFYLCASSKRAIPDTQYFGPGTRLTVL.